The clone carrying this T cell receptor (beta chain) was picked up a small number of times. Its antigen is unknown. Investigators profiled TCR beta VDJ and CDR3 from genomic DNA template. MiXCR, applied by TCRdb to the reads, yields one record per CDR3 protein. The sample consists of about 290,000 distinct CDR3 sequences, approximately 60% of them appearing once. This entry is derived from a study of CD8+CD57+ T cells in acquired aplastic anemia. Overall study context: Sorted CD4+ plus CD8+ cells gave DNA averaging roughly 3 ug.

The authors sequenced patients whose flow cytometry had shown CD8+CD57+ cell expansion. Diagnosis of severe acquired aplastic anemia applied to all patients. Patients were therapy-naive when their blood was sampled. CDR1 is LNHNV and CDR2 is YYDKDF in the germline V gene (reference sequence). Trimming cost V 5 bases and J 1 base; bases outside gene matches: 15. The CDR3 consists of 18 residues. Study-wide points: There were around 28 CD8+ CDR3 sequences that occurred in both patients and controls.

Sequenced: sorted CD4+, CD8+, or CD8+CD57+ T cells (not recorded which) from PBMCs. This TCR derives from a human donor with aplastic anemia. The rearrangement uses TRBV15 and TRBJ1-1; 8 bases fit TRBD1. DNA for the CDR3: TGTGCCACCAGCCCGGCCCCGGGACAGGAAACCTCGAACACTGAAGCTTTCTTT. This gives the protein CATSPAPGQETSNTEAFF. The variable domain in full, completed from reference TRBV15 and TRBJ1-1, reads DAMVIQNPRYQVTQFGKPVTLSCSQTLNHNVMYWYQQKSSQAPKLLFHYYDKDFNNEADTPDNFQSRRPNTSFCFLDIRSPGLGDTAMYLCATSPAPGQETSNTEAFFGQGTRLTVV.